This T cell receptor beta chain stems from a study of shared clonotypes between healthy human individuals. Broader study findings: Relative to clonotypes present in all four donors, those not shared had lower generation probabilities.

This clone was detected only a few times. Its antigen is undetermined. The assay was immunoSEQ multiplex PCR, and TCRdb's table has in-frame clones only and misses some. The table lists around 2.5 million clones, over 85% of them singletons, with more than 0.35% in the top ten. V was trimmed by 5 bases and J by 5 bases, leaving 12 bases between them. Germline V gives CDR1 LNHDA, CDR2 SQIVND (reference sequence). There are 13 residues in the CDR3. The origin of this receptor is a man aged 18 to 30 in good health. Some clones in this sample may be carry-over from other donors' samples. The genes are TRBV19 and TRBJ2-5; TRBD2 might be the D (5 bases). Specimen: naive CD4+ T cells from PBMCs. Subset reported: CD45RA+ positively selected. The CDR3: CASSYSRGETQYF. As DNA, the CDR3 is TGTGCCAGTAGTTACAGCCGAGGGGAGACCCAGTACTTC.